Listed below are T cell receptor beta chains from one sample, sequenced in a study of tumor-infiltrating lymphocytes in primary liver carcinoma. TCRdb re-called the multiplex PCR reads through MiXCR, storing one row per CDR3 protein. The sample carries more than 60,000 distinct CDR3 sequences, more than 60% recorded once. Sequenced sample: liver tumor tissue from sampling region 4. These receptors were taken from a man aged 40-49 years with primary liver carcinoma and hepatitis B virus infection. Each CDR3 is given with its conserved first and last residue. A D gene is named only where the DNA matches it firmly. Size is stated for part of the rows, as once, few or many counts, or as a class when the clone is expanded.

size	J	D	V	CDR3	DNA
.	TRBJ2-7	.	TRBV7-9	CASNLAVAGPSNEQYF	TGTGCCAGCAACTTAGCGGTAGCAGGGCCCTCGAACGAGCAGTACTTC
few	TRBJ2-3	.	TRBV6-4	CASSELGGGADTQYF	TGTGCCAGCAGTGAACTAGGGGGAGGGGCAGATACGCAGTATTTT
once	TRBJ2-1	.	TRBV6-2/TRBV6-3	CASSYTSGGYNEQFF	TGTGCCAGCAGTTACACTAGTGGAGGATACAATGAGCAGTTCTTC
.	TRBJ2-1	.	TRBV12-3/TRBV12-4	CVRTTGQRGSEQFF	TGTGTCAGAACTACAGGTCAGAGGGGCAGTGAGCAGTTCTTC
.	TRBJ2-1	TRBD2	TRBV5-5	CVSSLTSGDNEQVF	TGCGTCAGCAGCTTGACTAGCGGGGACAATGAGCAGGTCTTC
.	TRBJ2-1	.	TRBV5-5	CASSLSGGRLDEQFF	TGTGCCAGCAGCTTGTCTGGAGGGAGGTTGGATGAGCAGTTCTTC
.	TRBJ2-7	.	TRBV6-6	CASTWEQSYEQYF	TGTGCCAGCACGTGGGAGCAGTCCTACGAGCAGTACTTC
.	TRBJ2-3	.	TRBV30	CICRRPGDPGSTDTQYF	TGTATCTGTCGGCGGCCGGGGGACCCCGGAAGCACAGATACGCAGTATTTT
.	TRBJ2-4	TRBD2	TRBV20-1	CSARWASGGNIQYF	TGCAGTGCTAGATGGGCTAGCGGAGGAAACATTCAGTACTTC
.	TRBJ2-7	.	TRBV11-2	CASFLTDTAYGQYF	TGTGCCAGCTTCCTAACTGACACTGCCTACGGGCAGTACTTC
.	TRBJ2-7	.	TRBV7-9	CASSWPGGTENYEQYF	TGTGCCAGCAGCTGGCCTGGGGGGACAGAGAATTACGAGCAGTACTTC
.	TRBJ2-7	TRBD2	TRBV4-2	CSTTGLAGVYKSYKQYF	TGCTCCACTACTGGACTAGCGGGAGTTTATAAGTCCTACAAGCAGTACTTC
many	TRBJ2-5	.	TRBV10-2	CASSEGETQYF	TGCGCCAGCAGTGAGGGAGAGACCCAGTACTTC
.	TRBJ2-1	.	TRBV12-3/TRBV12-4	CTSSLAWHDEQFF	TGTACCAGCAGTTTAGCTTGGCACGATGAGCAGTTCTTC
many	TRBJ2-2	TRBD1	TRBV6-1	CASSEQGDTGELFF	TGTGCCAGCAGTGAACAGGGGGACACCGGGGAGCTGTTTTTT
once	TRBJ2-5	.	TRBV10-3	CVIWDGQGGETQYF	TGTGTCATCTGGGACGGTCAGGGGGGAGAGACCCAGTACTTC
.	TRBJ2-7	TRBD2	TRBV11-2	CASSLSVGLAGGWYEQYF	TGTGCTAGTAGCTTATCCGTTGGACTAGCGGGAGGGTGGTACGAGCAGTACTTC
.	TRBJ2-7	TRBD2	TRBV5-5	CTSSSTSGDYEQYF	TGTACCAGCAGCTCAACTAGCGGTGACTACGAGCAGTACTTC